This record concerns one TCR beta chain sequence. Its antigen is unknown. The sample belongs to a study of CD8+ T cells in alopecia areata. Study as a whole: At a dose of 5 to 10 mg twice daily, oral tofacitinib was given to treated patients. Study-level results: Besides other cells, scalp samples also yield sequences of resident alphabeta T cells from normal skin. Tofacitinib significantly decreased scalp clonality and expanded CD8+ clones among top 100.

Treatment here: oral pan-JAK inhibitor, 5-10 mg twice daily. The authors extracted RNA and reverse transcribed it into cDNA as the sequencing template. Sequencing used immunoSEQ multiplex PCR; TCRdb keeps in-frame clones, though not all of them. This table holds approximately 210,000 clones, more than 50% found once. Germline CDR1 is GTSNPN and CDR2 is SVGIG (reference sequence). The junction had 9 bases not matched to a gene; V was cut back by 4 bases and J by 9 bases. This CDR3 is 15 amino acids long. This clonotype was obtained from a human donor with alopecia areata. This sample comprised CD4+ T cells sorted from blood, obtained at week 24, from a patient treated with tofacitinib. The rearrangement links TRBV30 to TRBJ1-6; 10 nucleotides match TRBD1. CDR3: CAWNGDRGAGSPLHF. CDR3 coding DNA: TGTGCCTGGAACGGGGACAGGGGAGCCGGTTCACCCCTCCACTTT.